What follows are 21 T cell receptor beta chains derived from one specimen sequenced in a study of blood T cell repertoires in COVID-19. Generated by immunoSEQ multiplex PCR, the TCRdb table keeps only in-frame clones and is missing some. The data contain roughly 240,000 clones, about 79% of them singletons. The sequenced sample consisted of peripheral blood. These receptors were taken from a middle-aged man who had recovered from COVID-19.

The chain recombines TRBV24-1 with TRBJ2-5, with TRBD2 matching 8 bases. The CDR3 has 15 residues. Trimming cost V 7 bases and J 1 base; bases outside gene matches: 7. Germline V CDR1 and CDR2: KGHDR, SFDVKD. In nucleotides, the CDR3 is TGTGCCACCAGCCCGGGACTAGGCCCCCAAGAGACCCAGTACTTC. Its translation is CATSPGLGPQETQYF.

This clone was recorded only once. The CDR3 sequence: CASSFSVYGYTF. DNA for the CDR3: TGTGCCAGCAGTTTTAGTGTATATGGCTACACCTTC. The chain links TRBV12-3 or TRBV12-4 to TRBJ1-2; D is unresolved. V shed 3 bases and J shed 5 bases, with 7 bases lying between them. CDR3 length: 12 residues.

The chain joins TRBV11-2 to TRBJ1-1; possibly TRBD1 for D (6 bases). The V end lost 1 base, the J end lost 3 bases, and 9 bases lay between the germline ends. In germline, CDR1 is SGHAT, CDR2 FQNNGV. CDR3 length: 14 residues. CDR3 residues: CASSLGYRDTEAFF. DNA for the CDR3: TGTGCCAGCAGCTTAGGTTACAGGGACACTGAAGCTTTCTTT. The variable domain in full, completed from reference TRBV11-2 and TRBJ1-1, reads EAGVAQSPRYKIIEKRQSVAFWCNPISGHATLYWYQQILGQGPKLLIQFQNNGVVDDSQLPKDRFSAERLKGVDSTLKIQPAKLEDSAVYLCASSLGYRDTEAFFGQGTRLTVV.

The V and J genes are TRBV6-1 and TRBJ1-1, with TRBD1 identical over 9 bases. V lost 1 base, J lost 4 bases, and 1 base stayed unmatched. The V gene's germline CDR1 is MNHNS and CDR2 SASEGT. The CDR3 covers 14 residues. The CDR3 nucleotides read TGTGCCAGCAGTGAAGTGACAGGGGGCACTGAAGCTTTCTTT. This codes for CASSEVTGGTEAFF.

V usage is TRBV7-2 and J usage is TRBJ1-1; D remains ambiguous. The V and J ends lost 2 bases and 0 bases respectively, with 7 bases between them. Germline values: CDR1 SGHTA, CDR2 FQGNSA. This CDR3 region has 14 residues. The CDR3 reads CASSLNSVNTEAFF. CDR3 DNA sequence: TGTGCCAGCAGCTTAAATAGCGTGAACACTGAAGCTTTCTTT.

This clone occurred once. This sequence joins TRBV2 and TRBJ1-2, with D unclear. Germline-derived CDR1 and CDR2 are SNHLY and FYNNEI. V was cut by 4 bases and J by 2 bases, with 5 bases left in between. The CDR3 has 12 residues. Here the CDR3 DNA reads TGTGCCAGCAGTGGAGTCAACTATGGCTACACCTTC. This codes for CASSGVNYGYTF.

V is TRBV27 and J is TRBJ2-2, with D possibly being TRBD2 (5 bases). The CDR3 spans 13 residues. Germline CDR1 MNHEY, CDR2 SMNVEV (reference sequence). Deletions cut 2 bases from V and 5 bases from J, with 6 bases between. The CDR3 here is CASSLRGTGELFF. The CDR3, as DNA: TGTGCCAGCAGTTTACGGGGTACCGGGGAGCTGTTTTTT.

V gene TRBV3-1 (or the pseudogene TRBV3-2) combines with J gene TRBJ2-1, with D maybe TRBD2 (5 bases). Germline V gives CDR1 LGHDT, CDR2 YNNKEL (reference sequence). V shed 0 bases and J shed 9 bases, with 12 bases lying between them. The CDR3 length is 14 residues. CDR3 DNA: TGTGCCAGCAGCCAAGAACCTAGCAGCGGTGAGCAGTTCTTC. This sequence encodes CASSQEPSSGEQFF.

This rearrangement joins TRBV6-2 or TRBV6-3 to TRBJ1-2; 8 bases align to TRBD1. The J segment lost 0 bases and the V segment lost 6 bases, leaving 9 bases of the junction unmatched. The CDR3 covers 16 residues. Germline V lookup: CDR1 MNHEY, CDR2 SVGEGT. CDR3 sequence: CASSRTGPKTNYGYTF. In DNA form, the CDR3 reads TGTGCCAGCAGCAGGACAGGGCCCAAAACTAACTATGGCTACACCTTC.

The chain carries TRBV2 and TRBJ2-6; D remains ambiguous. CDR1 is SNHLY and CDR2 is FYNNEI in the germline V gene. The ends were cut back, 3 bases at V and 0 bases at J, with 12 bases in the middle. The CDR3 has 17 amino acids. CDR3 protein: CASSEGDYGSGANVLTF. CDR3 DNA sequence: TGTGCCAGCAGTGAGGGCGATTACGGCTCTGGGGCCAACGTCCTGACTTTC.

This rearrangement joins TRBV5-1 to TRBJ2-1; possibly TRBD1 for D (6 bases). This CDR3 region has 14 residues. Germline V lookup: CDR1 SGHRS, CDR2 YFSETQ. The V gene lost 4 bases and the J gene lost 10 bases, with 18 bases spanning the gap. Here the CDR3 DNA reads TGCGCCAGCAGCGTGGATAAAACAGGGCGCGAGCAGTTCTTC. Translating gives CASSVDKTGREQFF.

J is TRBJ2-5 and V is TRBV7-2; the D gene is possibly TRBD1 (5 bases). The CDR3 runs to 14 residues. From germline, CDR1 is SGHTA and CDR2 FQGNSA. Trimming took off 5 bases at V and 2 bases at J, with 12 bases between the two ends. CDR3 amino acids: CASSRQRGQETQYF. CDR3 bases: TGTGCCAGCAGCAGACAAAGGGGTCAAGAGACCCAGTACTTC.

Here the CDR3 reads CASSRQGPGLTDTQYF. Written as DNA, the CDR3 is TGTGCCAGCAGCAGGCAGGGCCCGGGTCTCACAGATACGCAGTATTTT. The V gene is TRBV7-2, the J gene TRBJ2-3; possibly TRBD1 for D (5 bases). The germline V gene has CDR1 SGHTA and CDR2 FQGNSA. Trimming shortened V by 5 bases and J by 2 bases, and 17 bases separated the two germline ends. The CDR3 has 16 amino acids.

This chain links TRBV25-1 with TRBJ2-1; 11 bases are a match to TRBD2. The CDR3 sequence is 16 residues long. Looked up from germline, CDR1 is MGHDK and CDR2 is SYGVNS. V lost 7 bases and J lost 7; bases outside the gene matches: 12. The CDR3 bases are TGTGCCAGCATGACCCGCACGGGACTAGCGGATAATGAGCAGTTCTTC. This codes for CASMTRTGLADNEQFF.

The rearrangement joins TRBV11-2 to TRBJ1-1, with TRBD1 matching over 8 bases. The trim removed 4 bases at V and 9 bases at J, leaving 7 bases unmatched. From germline, CDR1 is SGHAT and CDR2 FQNNGV. The CDR3 consists of 13 residues. CDR3: CASSSFPGGQAFF. The DNA of the CDR3 is TGTGCCAGCAGCTCCTTTCCAGGGGGCCAAGCTTTCTTT.

The V and J genes are TRBV9 and TRBJ2-7; 9 nucleotides align to TRBD2. The germline V gene has CDR1 SGDLS and CDR2 YYNGEE. The trim removed 0 bases at V and 6 bases at J, leaving 13 bases unmatched. This CDR3 spans 17 amino acids. CDR3 coding DNA: TGTGCCAGCAGCGTAGGCGCTGGGATTAGCGGGAGTGCCGAGCAGTACTTC. Amino acid sequence: CASSVGAGISGSAEQYF.

The CDR3 loop is CASEEGAGANVLTF. CDR3 DNA sequence: TGTGCCAGTGAGGAAGGGGCTGGGGCCAACGTCCTGACTTTC. V is TRBV19 and J is TRBJ2-6, with a tentative D call TRBD1 (5 bases). V lost 8 bases, J lost 2 bases, and 10 bases lay in between. Germline V CDR1 and CDR2: LNHDA, SQIVND (reference sequence). The CDR3 contains 14 residues.

J is TRBJ2-7 and V is TRBV7-6, with TRBD1 identical over 9 bases. V was pared by 2 bases and J by 6 bases, with 8 bases of the junction left unmatched. Germline CDR1 is SGHVS and CDR2 is FNYEAQ. This CDR3 contains 15 residues. The CDR3 protein is CASSLLQGAPREQYF. In DNA form, the CDR3 reads TGTGCCAGCAGCTTACTACAGGGGGCGCCTCGCGAGCAGTACTTC.

The CDR3, as DNA: TGTGCCAGCTCAGAATTCAGCAGGCAGGCGGGTTCACCCCTCCACTTT. This codes for CASSEFSRQAGSPLHF. The chain recombines TRBV18 with TRBJ1-6, with D unclear. This CDR3 has 16 amino acids. V was pared by 5 bases and J by 9 bases, with 20 bases between. Germline lookup yields CDR1 KGHSH and CDR2 LQKENI.

The chain is built from TRBV11-2 and TRBJ2-2, with TRBD2 matching over 10 bases. Per the germline V gene, CDR1 is SGHAT and CDR2 is FQNNGV. The CDR3 loop spans 18 amino acids. The trim removed 3 bases at V and 5 bases at J, leaving 12 bases unmatched. CDR3 DNA sequence: TGTGCCAGCAGCTTCAGGGCGCTAGCGGGAGAAAAAACCGGGGAGCTGTTTTTT. Translated, it gives CASSFRALAGEKTGELFF.

The V and J genes are TRBV30 and TRBJ1-2; 8 bases agree with TRBD1. Per germline, CDR1 GTSNPN and CDR2 SVGIG (reference sequence). Trimming took 3 bases from V and 8 from J; bases not matched to a gene: 5. The CDR3 covers 12 residues. As DNA, the CDR3 is TGTGCCTGGAGACCTACAGGGGGAGGCTACACCTTC. This encodes CAWRPTGGGYTF.